This TCR beta chain was documented in a study of blood T cell repertoires in COVID-19. Measured with immunoSEQ multiplex PCR; TCRdb has only the in-frame clones, and not every one. The table includes about 42,000 clones, approximately 88% detected once. Germline V gene sequence: CDR1 LNHDA, CDR2 SQIVND (reference sequence). The V gene end was trimmed by 9 bases and the J gene end by 7 bases; junction bases not matched to a gene: 11. This CDR3 comprises 15 residues. The receptor was isolated from a human donor in a cohort sampled during active COVID-19. The V gene is TRBV19, the J gene TRBJ2-6; 8 positions agree with TRBD1. Sequenced: peripheral blood. The CDR3 sequence: CARGAGQVCANVLTF. The CDR3, as DNA: TGTGCCAGAGGGGCGGGACAGGTTTGTGCCAACGTCCTGACTTTC.